The entry that follows covers one T cell receptor (beta chain) sequence. Its binding antigen is unknown. No base quality information exists; no much larger clone differs at one position. This sample stems from a study of cytomegalovirus exposure and HLA in healthy donors (dated by TCRdb to 2015 to 2018). For the wider study: In an earlier analysis of fewer than 750 of the donors, under 300 Gb of sequence data and 100 million or so unique TCR beta sequences from about 179 million T cells were reported. An early release that covered approximately 600 HLA-typed donors contained approximately 300 gigabases of sequencing data and tens of millions of unique TCR sequences. Among the approximately 400 genotyped donors, approximately 77% belonged to the genetic ancestry cluster associated with self-reported Caucasian donors. The aim of the study was to test whether cataloging public T cell receptors could identify signatures of past pathogen exposure. The study profiled the T cell repertoires of 666 subjects by immunosequencing and related them to cytomegalovirus serostatus. A separate validation cohort of roughly 120 different subjects was used in addition to the roughly 720-subject first cohort. To predict cytomegalovirus infection status, the study combined high-throughput TCR immunosequencing, statistical association of individual TCRs with disease status, and machine learning. To study patterns of TCR occurrence, a later analysis re-analyzed previously published TCR beta repertoires from several hundred donors and added high-resolution HLA genotyping. The later analysis used no new phenotypic data to find candidate immune exposures, relying instead on TCR beta sequences and their occurrence across donors. To decide whether each TCR beta V gene segment behaved as functional or pseudogenic, an earlier analysis of some 580 of the donors relied on high-throughput TCR beta sequencing. Donor age, sex, ethnicity and CMV serostatus were compiled together with the repertoire data. A later genetic analysis used genome-wide SNP genotypes for about three fifths of the 666 donors, treating that subset as a discovery cohort. All discovery cohort repertoires had been generated using a single sequencing platform. HLA typing included class I and class II loci at four-digit resolution. The number of donors typed differed by locus, with 629-630 for A, B, C, DRB1 and DQB1, around 500 for DQA1, under 610 for DPA1, and some 440 for DPB1. Because of strong linkage in the cohort, 4 to 6 DR-DQ haplotypes were treated as single units for association and clustering. On average, roughly 240,000 unique TCR beta nucleotide sequences were sequenced per donor among 300 to 500 genotyped donors of the cohort, with 15% to 20% of those sequences being non-productive. The paper as a whole reports these results and caveats: Broadly in line with IMGT annotations, most TCR beta V segments showed up in productive rearrangements about 90% or about 30% of the time in an earlier analysis of 450 to 600 of the donors. Because some donors lacked HLA typing at each locus, the association tests relied only on the typed subset. Specific HLA alleles were associated with around 18,000 TCR beta sequences at a false discovery rate of 0.05 in a later analysis. Most TCR sequences were observed very rarely across donors, whereas some public TCRs were present in many individuals. In a later analysis, several top co-occurrence clusters were reported to appear linked to parvovirus B19, influenza, CMV and Epstein-Barr virus. A cluster of highly shared sequence variants was judged likely to represent a technical artifact of the sequencing pipeline. CMV serostatus was the only immune exposure information available for the cohort. A further reported finding was that TCR beta sequences accurately predicted the HLA-A and HLA-B alleles for most subjects in the first cohort. A later genetic analysis associated a missense DCLRE1C variant with V-gene and J-gene trimming of TCR beta chains, and an independent cohort replicated the association. Presence/absence analyses assumed roughly uniform sequencing depth across donors, an assumption that may not hold. In a later analysis, HLA-associated TCR beta chains were found to be more clonally expanded and to have lower generation probabilities than equally common non-associated chains. According to a later analysis, TCR association rates differed among HLA loci, with DRB1 alleles showing the most associated TCRs and HLA-C alleles showing the fewest. In both the original and validation cohorts, the classifier was reported to diagnose cytomegalovirus status with high specificity and sensitivity. According to a later genetic analysis, donors in an Asian-associated ancestry cluster had fewer N-insertions in productive TCRs than the roughly 670-donor mean. Most CMV-associated TCR beta chains appeared to be HLA-restricted in a later analysis, and the HLA associations seemed to be driven largely by CMV exposure. Some IMGT-functional V segments, including TRBV6-2 and TRBV6-3, could not be told apart with the 87-base-pair reads, so those segments were excluded. A total of 150 to 200 TCR beta chains were listed by the study as associated with cytomegalovirus. The authors suggested that the approach could potentially be generalized to other disease states and immunological phenotypes. Three of the identified cytomegalovirus-associated TCR beta chains were confirmed in vitro to be specific for cytomegalovirus antigens. Correlated functional status among segregating V segments might reflect linkage disequilibrium, but an unknown experimental factor could not be ruled out. Because counts were too low, seventeen rarely observed V segments, including chromosome 9 orphons, were left out of the earlier analysis of several hundred of the donors. Assigning TCR associations to individual alleles was difficult when HLA alleles, especially DR and DQ, strongly co-occurred. This cohort had only TCR beta chains sequenced, and the lack of alpha or paired-chain data limited which features could be detected.

The CDR3 spans 13 residues, from the cysteine through the phenylalanine. The CDR3 DNA has 39 bases and is translated from base 1. The germline V gene supplies CDR1 SGHRS and CDR2 YFSETQ. V and J are truncated by 1 base and 3 bases respectively, leaving an intervening sequence of 7 bases. In total, just over 650 healthy bone marrow donors made up the cohort. Cohort members were all nominally healthy when sampled, although unrecorded immune exposures were likely present. The donor tested CMV seronegative and was one of the 352 seronegative cohort members. A peripheral blood sample was provided by each donor, and peripheral blood mononuclear cells were used for TCR beta sequencing. Genomic DNA was extracted from the blood cell samples with the Qiagen DNeasy Blood Extraction Kit. Library preparation was by the immunoSEQ multiplex PCR assay. For the multiplex PCR, a mixture combining 60 forward primers for TCR Vbeta segments and 13 reverse primers for TCR Jbeta segments was used. Amplification of the CDR3 region of rearranged TCR beta genes was performed with a multiplex PCR assay on genomic DNA. Amplified TCR beta libraries were sequenced as 87-base-pair reads on the Illumina HiSeq System. The source study handled its data this way. A later analysis counted about 76 million unique TCR beta chains across the approximately 700 repertoires, and roughly 9.9 million of these chains were shared by at least two donors. Raw reads were error-corrected and collapsed into unique sequences with a nearest-neighbor algorithm that merged closely related sequences to remove PCR and sequencing errors. CDR3 sequences were aligned to IMGT reference sequences to assign V, D and J gene segments. For a sequence to be retained, a match of at least six nucleotides to both a V gene segment and a J gene segment was required. Rearrangements were classified as productive when the CDR3 lacked stop codons and remained in frame with V and J, and all other rearrangements were classified as non-productive. Following IMGT convention, CDR3 was defined as the stretch from the second conserved V-encoded cysteine to the conserved J-encoded phenylalanine. In an earlier analysis of 587 of the donors, sequences lacking an unambiguous match to a single V gene segment were excluded. An earlier analysis of several hundred of the donors classified V segments as functional when productive rearrangements were above 56.7% and as segregating when the standard deviation between donors was above 5%. A statistical classification framework was built for diagnosing cytomegalovirus status from the catalog of TCR beta chain sequences. A later analysis assigned V and J genes by comparing TCR nucleotide sequences with IMGT/GENE-DB human TR gene sequences. A later analysis assigned CDR3 sequences and most-parsimonious VDJ recombination scenarios with the TCRdist pipeline. In a later analysis, each TCR beta chain was defined by its CDR3 amino acid sequence together with its V-gene family, and reads lacking a unique V-gene family were excluded. In a later analysis, a few hundred highly shared, low-generation-probability nucleotide sequences were removed to address suspected cross-contamination and a sequencing artifact. For each public chain, a later analysis derived a clonal expansion index from normalized ranks of inferred template counts within each repertoire. A later analysis computed generation probabilities with a VDJ recombination model fitted to out-of-frame rearrangements, and checked the results against IGoR. In a later analysis, hypergeometric tests were used to score TCR-TCR, TCR-HLA and TCR-CMV co-occurrence, with a repertoire-size bias correction applied to TCR pairs. A later analysis estimated false discovery rates by permuting HLA or CMV assignments 20 times. In a later analysis, co-occurring TCRs were grouped using DBSCAN, with TCRdist sequence similarity added in when clustering inside HLA-allele-positive subsets. For co-occurrence clustering, repertoires with fewer than 30,000 or more than 120,000 public chains were excluded, along with five or six repertoires with anomalous nucleotide sharing. TCRdb holds this immuneACCESS table with in-frame rearrangements only. Some clones are missing; in checked studies, unresolved V genes explain under half, and the rest has no known cause. V and J calls and clone size follow that table, whereas D and trimming were derived from the DNA. The sample contains 160,000 or so clones, around four fifths of them found a single time. The ten largest account for roughly 2.1% of the sample.

Material: PBMCs. Recombination joined TRBV5-1 with TRBJ1-1; D gene: possibly TRBD1, on 5 matching bases. This receptor was identified in a man aged 18 to 29 in good health and CMV-seronegative. The sequence in DNA is TGCGCCAGCAGCTTGCAAGGGGACACTGAAGCTTTCTTT. Protein translation: CASSLQGDTEAFF.